These T cell receptor beta chains were read from a single sample in a study of shared clonotypes between healthy human individuals. Assay: immunoSEQ multiplex PCR; the TCRdb copy retains only in-frame clones and omits some. The repertoire has 2 million or so clones, roughly 95% of them found once; the top ten carry 0.9% to 1.4%. The sequencing sample was made of naive CD8+ T cells sorted from blood. These receptors all stem from a man between 18 and 29 years old in good health. Both conserved end residues are part of each CDR3. The D gene is left open where the match is weak. Size is omitted from some rows. Given values are once, few, many or a class for expanded clones.

>TRBV14|NA|TRBJ2-7|NA
TGTGCCAGCAGCTACGGAGGGACTTCCTACGAGCAGTACTTC
CASSYGGTSYEQYF
>TRBV6-5|NA|TRBJ2-3|NA
TGTGCCAGCCGATCGGGAATTTTAAGCACAGATACGCAGTATTTT
CASRSGILSTDTQYF
>TRBV2|TRBD2|TRBJ2-1|NA
TGTGCCAGCGATGGACTAGCGGACTACAATGAGCAGTTCTTC
CASDGLADYNEQFF
>TRBV11-2|NA|TRBJ1-1|NA
TGTGCCATAAGCAAGGGGGTGAACACTGAAGCTTTCTTT
CAISKGVNTEAFF
>TRBV15|NA|TRBJ1-6|NA
TGTGCCACCCAGCAAGGAGGTTCCGGCTGGCCCCTCCACTTT
CATQQGGSGWPLHF
>TRBV13|NA|TRBJ2-1|NA
TGTGCCAGCAGCTTAGCTGGAGACAATGAGCAGTTCTTC
CASSLAGDNEQFF
>TRBV19|TRBD1|TRBJ1-1|NA
TGTGCCACTCGACAGGGGAACACTGAAGCTTTCTTT
CATRQGNTEAFF
>TRBV6-6|NA|TRBJ2-4|NA
TGTGCCAGCAGCCCTGGACCGTATGGGGGAAACATTCAGTACTTC
CASSPGPYGGNIQYF
>TRBV11-2|NA|TRBJ2-7|NA
TGTGCCAGCAGCTTAGCCGGGATCCCGGCCGAGCAGTACTTC
CASSLAGIPAEQYF
>TRBV6-5|NA|TRBJ2-7|few
TGTGCCAGCAGTTACTCCCTTTACGAGCAGTACTTC
CASSYSLYEQYF
>TRBV7-6|NA|TRBJ2-2|NA
TGTGCCAGCAGCTTAGCGTACTCCAGCGGGAACACCGGGGAGCTGTTTTTT
CASSLAYSSGNTGELFF
>TRBV6-5|NA|TRBJ1-1|NA
TGTGCCAGCAGTCTCGGGGCGAACACTGAAGCTTTCTTT
CASSLGANTEAFF
>TRBV5-6|TRBD2|TRBJ2-5|NA
TGTGCCAGCAAACCCGGGGGGGGCGCCTGGGAGACCCAGTACTTC
CASKPGGGAWETQYF
>TRBV7-9|TRBD2|TRBJ2-7|NA
TGTGCCAGCAGCGACACTAGCGGGGGGTATCCTTCCTACGAGCAGTACTTC
CASSDTSGGYPSYEQYF
>TRBV5-1|NA|TRBJ1-5|NA
TGCGCCAGCAGCTTGGACCTCGGCAATCAGCCCCAGCATTTT
CASSLDLGNQPQHF
>TRBV6-5|TRBD1|TRBJ1-2|NA
TGTGCCAGCAGTTACTCGGACAGGGGCTATGGCTACACCTTC
CASSYSDRGYGYTF
>TRBV9|NA|TRBJ2-3|NA
TGTGCCAGCAGCGTAGAGGTTGGGGGGATGACAGATACGCAGTATTTT
CASSVEVGGMTDTQYF
>TRBV7-9|NA|TRBJ2-7|NA
TGTGCCAGCAGCTCAAGGACGGGCCACGAGCAGTACTTC
CASSSRTGHEQYF
>TRBV28|TRBD1|TRBJ2-2|NA
TGTGCCAGCAGTTTGACAGGGAATGCCGGGGAGCTGTTTTTT
CASSLTGNAGELFF
>TRBV28|NA|TRBJ1-1|NA
TGTGCCAGTGCGGACCCGGGGGAGAACACTGAAGCTTTCTTT
CASADPGENTEAFF
>TRBV5-4|NA|TRBJ1-2|NA
TGTGCCAGCAGCTTGGGGGATACAGGATTTGCTTACTATGGCTACACCTTC
CASSLGDTGFAYYGYTF
>TRBV30|NA|TRBJ1-5|NA
TGTGCCTGGACCGACAGGTATAGCAATCAGCCCCAGCATTTT
CAWTDRYSNQPQHF
>TRBV29-1|TRBD1|TRBJ1-1|NA
TGCAGCCTATACAGGGGTACTGAAGCTTTCTTT
CSLYRGTEAFF
>TRBV11-2|TRBD2|TRBJ2-1|NA
TGTGCCAGCAGTCCCGGGGGGGATGAGCAGTTCTTC
CASSPGGDEQFF
>TRBV5-8|NA|TRBJ1-1|NA
TGTGCCAGCAGCATTTCCTTTTACGAAGCTTTCTTT
CASSISFYEAFF
>TRBV28|NA|TRBJ1-3|NA
TGTGCCAGCAGTCCCCGACCGGGAAACACCATATATTTT
CASSPRPGNTIYF
>TRBV28|NA|TRBJ1-6|NA
TGTGCCAGCATCTCGGCAGGGTGGGATTCACCCCTCCACTTT
CASISAGWDSPLHF
>TRBV5-1|NA|TRBJ1-3|NA
TGCGCCAGCAGCCCTACCGGGCTCCCCAACTCTGGAAACACCATATATTTT
CASSPTGLPNSGNTIYF